One T cell receptor beta chain is described in this entry. Only in-frame clones appear in the TCRdb table, and some are missing; sequencing was by immunoSEQ multiplex PCR. Here the sample spans roughly 73,000 clones, approximately 94% being singletons. This sample is drawn from a study of T cell changes during pregnancy in multiple sclerosis. The TCR was taken from a female donor in good health, enrolled as a control in a pregnancy study. The sample consisted of peripheral blood, taken in the second trimester of pregnancy.

The CDR3 sequence: CASQIGDNPYEQYF. CDR3 nucleotide sequence: TGCGCCAGCCAGATAGGGGACAACCCCTACGAGCAGTACTTC. This chain joins TRBV5-1 and TRBJ2-7; TRBD1 might be the D (6 bases). The CDR3 loop spans 14 amino acids. V was trimmed by 7 bases and J by 2 bases, leaving 16 bases between them. The germline CDR1 and CDR2 sequences are SGHRS and YFSETQ.